This T cell receptor (beta chain) was found in a study of glioma-infiltrating T cells. Study-level findings and limits: CDR3 overlap between tissue and blood was very small. Gliomas, especially low-grade, showed above-expected tissue-blood divergence; non-neoplastic patients showed below.

As regards this clonotype: What it binds is not known.

The V gene's germline CDR1 is SGHAT and CDR2 FQNNGV. The CDR3 totals 16 residues. Trimming left V 5 bases short and J 0 bases short, with 14 bases between. Amplification of TCR alpha and beta CDR3 regions from RNA used iRepertoire nested multiplex PCR. For one-step reverse transcription and amplification, about 85-400 ng of tissue mRNA or PBMC total RNA was used. MiXCR, run by TCRdb on the multiplex PCR reads, gives a single entry per CDR3 protein. The profile shows 150,000 to 200,000 distinct CDR3 sequences, about 32% of them singletons. The sequence derives from a human donor with low-grade glioma or glioblastoma, undergoing nonglioma brain surgery, or in good health (not recorded which). The sequenced sample consisted of glioma tissue, nonneoplastic brain tissue, or PBMCs (not recorded which). The rearrangement links TRBV11-2 to TRBJ1-5; D is unresolved. The DNA for the CDR3 is TGTGCCAGCAGCGTTGGCCGGTGGGGTAGCAATCAGCCCCAGCATTTT. Translating it yields CASSVGRWGSNQPQHF. Supplemented by reference TRBV11-2 and TRBJ1-5, the full variable domain reads EAGVAQSPRYKIIEKRQSVAFWCNPISGHATLYWYQQILGQGPKLLIQFQNNGVVDDSQLPKDRFSAERLKGVDSTLKIQPAKLEDSAVYLCASSVGRWGSNQPQHFGDGTRLSIL.